This TCR beta chain stems from a study of cytomegalovirus exposure and HLA in healthy donors. Whole-study results and caveats: When presence/absence was analysed, sequencing depth was taken to be roughly uniform across donors. Specific recognition of CMV antigens was confirmed in vitro for three chains (all CMV-associated). Later on, analysis showed that most CMV-associated TCR beta chains appeared to be HLA-restricted. Some TCR beta chains (around 180 of them) were listed as cytomegalovirus-associated.

With respect to this clone: Its antigen is as yet unknown.

The CDR3 is 14 residues long. Germline assignment: CDR1 MNHEY and CDR2 SVGAGI. V lost 5 bases and J 15 bases, leaving 23 bases between the germline ends. The PCR employed 60 Vbeta primers together with 13 Jbeta primers. Repertoires were generated with immunoSEQ multiplex PCR, while TCRdb's copy carries only in-frame clones and drops some. The profile shows some 150,000 clones, approximately 80% of them singletons. The chain combines TRBV6-5 with TRBJ2-4, with D possibly matching TRBD2 (7 bases). The receptor was derived from a man younger than 45 in good health and CMV-seronegative. Sequencing input: PBMCs. The CDR3, as DNA: TGTGCCAGCAGTCCCGTCTTGGCGGGGGCCCCTTCGTACTTC. Amino acids: CASSPVLAGAPSYF.